The present entry profiles one T cell receptor beta chain with its context. The data were obtained in a study of control samples from healthy donors and cancer patients. V lost 1 base and J lost 5, with 5 bases in between. Germline lookup yields CDR1 SGHAT and CDR2 FQNNGV. The CDR3 has 13 residues. Generated by immunoSEQ multiplex PCR, the TCRdb table keeps only in-frame clones and is missing some. The sample contains roughly 86,000 clones, 90% of which appear only once. The receptor comes from a woman aged 18-29 years in good health. The source material was blood. The chain has TRBV11-2 and TRBJ2-2, with no clear D. This chain's CDR3 is CASSLVTTGELFF. CDR3 coding DNA: TGTGCCAGCAGCTTAGTCACTACCGGGGAGCTGTTTTTT.